This entry describes one T cell receptor (beta chain). What it binds is unknown. Amplified TCR beta CDR3 regions derived from RNA transcripts. Primed by the HTBI set, a first-round RT-PCR was run on the TCR CDR3. TCRdb reprocessed the multiplex PCR reads with MiXCR, giving one entry per CDR3 protein. The table records under 350,000 distinct CDR3 sequences, about a sixth of them present only once. Trimming took 3 bases from V and 6 from J; bases not matched to a gene: 2. The CDR3 extends over 13 amino acids. The germline V gene encodes CDR1 LGHNA and CDR2 YSLEER. Individuals with ophthalmopathy presented a Clinical Activity Score of at least 3, a NOSPECS grade of at least 4 and a duration under 3 months. The PBMCs were sourced from fresh peripheral blood (approximately 9.6 ml). This entry comes from a study of T cells in Graves' hyperthyroidism and ophthalmopathy. Study details: The blood sample was taken at first diagnosis, before treatment began. Overall study findings and caveats: In the blood, most expanded thyroid clonotypes above 0.001 appeared as well.

The receptor comes from a woman in her sixties or seventies with Graves' ophthalmopathy. The sample was blood. The V and J genes are TRBV4-3 and TRBJ1-2; 9 bases agree with TRBD1. CDR3 region: CASSHRDRDGYTF. CDR3 DNA sequence: TGCGCCAGCAGCCACCGGGACAGGGATGGCTACACCTTC.